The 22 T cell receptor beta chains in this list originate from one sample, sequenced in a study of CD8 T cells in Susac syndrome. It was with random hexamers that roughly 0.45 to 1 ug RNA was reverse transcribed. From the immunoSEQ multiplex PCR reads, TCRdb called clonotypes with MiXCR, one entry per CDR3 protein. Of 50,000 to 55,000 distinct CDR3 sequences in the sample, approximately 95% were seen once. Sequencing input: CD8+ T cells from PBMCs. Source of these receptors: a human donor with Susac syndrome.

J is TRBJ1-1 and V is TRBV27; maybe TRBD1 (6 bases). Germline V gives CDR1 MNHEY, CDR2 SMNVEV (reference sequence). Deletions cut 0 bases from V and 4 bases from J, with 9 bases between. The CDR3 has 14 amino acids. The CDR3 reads CASSLSTGTTEAFF. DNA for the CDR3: TGTGCCAGCAGTTTATCCACAGGGACCACTGAAGCTTTCTTT.

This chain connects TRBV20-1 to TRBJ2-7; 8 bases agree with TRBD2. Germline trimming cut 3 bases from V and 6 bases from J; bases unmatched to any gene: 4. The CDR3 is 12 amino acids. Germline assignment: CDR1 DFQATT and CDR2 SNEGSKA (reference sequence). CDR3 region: CSASGGAGEQYF. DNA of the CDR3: TGCAGTGCTAGCGGGGGGGCGGGCGAGCAGTACTTC.

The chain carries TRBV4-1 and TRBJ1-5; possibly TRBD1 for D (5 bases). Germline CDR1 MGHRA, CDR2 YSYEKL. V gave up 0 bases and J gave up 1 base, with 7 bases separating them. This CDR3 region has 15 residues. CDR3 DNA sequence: TGCGCCAGCAGCCAAGAGGGGGGGAGCAATCAGCCCCAGCATTTT. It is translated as CASSQEGGSNQPQHF.

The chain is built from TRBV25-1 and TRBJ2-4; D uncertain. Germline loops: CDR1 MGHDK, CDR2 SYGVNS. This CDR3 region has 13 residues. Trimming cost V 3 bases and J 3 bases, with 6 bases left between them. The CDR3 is CASSEVSKNIQYF. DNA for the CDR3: TGTGCCAGCAGTGAGGTCAGCAAAAACATTCAGTACTTC.

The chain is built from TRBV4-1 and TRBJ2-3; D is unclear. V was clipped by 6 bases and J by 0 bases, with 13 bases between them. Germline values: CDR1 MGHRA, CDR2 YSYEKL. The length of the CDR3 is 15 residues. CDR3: CASSPTLGSTDTQYF. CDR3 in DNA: TGCGCCAGCAGTCCAACCTTGGGAAGCACAGATACGCAGTATTTT.

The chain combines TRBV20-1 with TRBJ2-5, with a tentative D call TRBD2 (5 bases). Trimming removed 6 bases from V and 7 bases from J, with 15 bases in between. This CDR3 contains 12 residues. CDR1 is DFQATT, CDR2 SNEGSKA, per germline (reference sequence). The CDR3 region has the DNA TGCAGTGCCCCTGGCCTGGCGGGGACCCAGTACTTC. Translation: CSAPGLAGTQYF.

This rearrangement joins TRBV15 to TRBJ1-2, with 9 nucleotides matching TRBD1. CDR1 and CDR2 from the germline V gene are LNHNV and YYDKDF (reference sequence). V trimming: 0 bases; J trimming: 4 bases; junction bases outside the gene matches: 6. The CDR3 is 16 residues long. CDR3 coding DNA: TGTGCCACCAGCAGAGAACCGGGACAGGGACCCTATGGCTACACCTTC. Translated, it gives CATSREPGQGPYGYTF.

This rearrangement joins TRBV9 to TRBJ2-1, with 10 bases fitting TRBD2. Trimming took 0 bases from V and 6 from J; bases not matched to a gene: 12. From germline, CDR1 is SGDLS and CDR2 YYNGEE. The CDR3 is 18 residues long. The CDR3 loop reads CASSVDQLAGGPPNEQFF. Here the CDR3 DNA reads TGTGCCAGCAGCGTAGACCAGTTAGCGGGGGGCCCCCCCAATGAGCAGTTCTTC.

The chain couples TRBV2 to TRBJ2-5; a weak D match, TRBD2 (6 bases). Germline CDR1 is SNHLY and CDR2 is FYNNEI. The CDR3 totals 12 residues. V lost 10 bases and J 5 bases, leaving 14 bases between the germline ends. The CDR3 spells CATVGGVETQYF. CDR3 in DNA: TGTGCCACCGTGGGCGGGGTGGAGACCCAGTACTTC.

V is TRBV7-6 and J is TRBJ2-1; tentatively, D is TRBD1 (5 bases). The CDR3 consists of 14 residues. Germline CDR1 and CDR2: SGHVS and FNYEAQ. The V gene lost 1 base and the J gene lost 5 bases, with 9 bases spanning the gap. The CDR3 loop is CASSLVWGDNEQFF. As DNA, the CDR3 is TGTGCCAGCAGCTTAGTGTGGGGCGACAATGAGCAGTTCTTC.

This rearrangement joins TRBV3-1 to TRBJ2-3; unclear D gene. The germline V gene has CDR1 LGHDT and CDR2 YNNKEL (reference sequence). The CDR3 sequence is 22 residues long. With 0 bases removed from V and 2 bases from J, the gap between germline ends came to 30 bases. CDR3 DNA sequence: TGTGCCAGCAGCCAAGATATTCACGCGGCGCACCCGGGTAGGGCCCCCACAGATACGCAGTATTTT. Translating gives CASSQDIHAAHPGRAPTDTQYF.

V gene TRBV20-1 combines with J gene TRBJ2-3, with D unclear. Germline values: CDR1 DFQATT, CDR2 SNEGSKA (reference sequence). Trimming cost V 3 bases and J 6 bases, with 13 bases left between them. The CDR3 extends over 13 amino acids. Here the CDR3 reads CSASVLSVDTQYF. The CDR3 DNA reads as TGCAGTGCTAGCGTCCTTTCCGTCGATACGCAGTATTTT.

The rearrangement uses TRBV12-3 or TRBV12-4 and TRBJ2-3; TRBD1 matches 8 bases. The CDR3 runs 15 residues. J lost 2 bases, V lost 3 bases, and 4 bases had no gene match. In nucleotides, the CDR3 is TGTGCCAGCAGTTTTGCCAGGGGGCTCACAGATACGCAGTATTTT. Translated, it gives CASSFARGLTDTQYF.

Here the CDR3 DNA reads TGTGCCAGCAGTGGGCCGGGACAGATTAATTCACCCCTCCACTTT. Protein sequence: CASSGPGQINSPLHF. This chain uses TRBV25-1 with TRBJ1-6; 7 bases line up with TRBD1. The CDR3 is 15 amino acids. CDR1 MGHDK and CDR2 SYGVNS come from the germline V gene. The junction had 6 bases not matched to a gene; V was cut back by 4 bases and J by 6 bases.

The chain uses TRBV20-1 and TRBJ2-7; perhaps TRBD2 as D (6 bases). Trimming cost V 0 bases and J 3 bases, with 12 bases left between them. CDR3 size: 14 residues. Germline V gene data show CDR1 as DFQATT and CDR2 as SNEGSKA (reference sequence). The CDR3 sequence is CSARDTQRVYEQYF. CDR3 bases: TGCAGTGCTAGAGACACTCAGCGGGTCTACGAGCAGTACTTC.

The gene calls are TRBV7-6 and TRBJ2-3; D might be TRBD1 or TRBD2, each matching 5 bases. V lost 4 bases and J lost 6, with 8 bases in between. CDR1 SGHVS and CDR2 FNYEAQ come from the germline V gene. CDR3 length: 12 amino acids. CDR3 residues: CASSSGADTQYF. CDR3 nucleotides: TGTGCCAGCAGCTCCGGGGCGGATACGCAGTATTTT.

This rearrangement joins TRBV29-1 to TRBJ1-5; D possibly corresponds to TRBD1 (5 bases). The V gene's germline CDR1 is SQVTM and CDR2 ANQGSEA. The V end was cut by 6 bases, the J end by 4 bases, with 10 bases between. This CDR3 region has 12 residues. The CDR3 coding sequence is TGCAGCGTCGGGGGGGGTAATCAGCCCCAGCATTTT. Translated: CSVGGGNQPQHF.

The DNA for the CDR3 is TGTGCCAGCAGTCCTAACTTTCTCGGCGTCCCTGGCGGCTACACCTTC. It is translated as CASSPNFLGVPGGYTF. The gene calls are TRBV11-1 and TRBJ1-2, with D uncertain. Germline loops: CDR1 SGHAT, CDR2 FQDESV (reference sequence). V was clipped by 6 bases and J by 8 bases, with 25 bases between them. This CDR3 region has 16 residues.

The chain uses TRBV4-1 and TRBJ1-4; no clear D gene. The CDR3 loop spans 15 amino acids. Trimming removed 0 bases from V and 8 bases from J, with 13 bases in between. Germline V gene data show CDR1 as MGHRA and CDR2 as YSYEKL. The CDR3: CASSQERQFSEKLFF. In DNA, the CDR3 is TGCGCCAGCAGCCAAGAGCGGCAGTTTTCGGAAAAACTGTTTTTT.

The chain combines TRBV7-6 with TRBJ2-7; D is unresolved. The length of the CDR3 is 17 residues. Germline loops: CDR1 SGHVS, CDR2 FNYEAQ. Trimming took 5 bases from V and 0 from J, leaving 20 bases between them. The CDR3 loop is CASSPTQRRWSSYEQYF. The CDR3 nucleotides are TGTGCCAGCAGCCCAACCCAGCGCCGGTGGAGCTCCTACGAGCAGTACTTC.

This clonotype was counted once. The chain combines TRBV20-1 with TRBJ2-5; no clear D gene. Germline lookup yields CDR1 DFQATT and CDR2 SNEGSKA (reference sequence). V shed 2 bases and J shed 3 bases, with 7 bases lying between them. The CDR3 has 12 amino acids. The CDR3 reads CSARHWEETQYF. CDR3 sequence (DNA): TGCAGTGCTAGACATTGGGAAGAGACCCAGTACTTC.

In DNA form, the CDR3 reads TGTGCCAGCAGCACCCGGGACTTCCTTGATACGCAGTATTTT. It translates to CASSTRDFLDTQYF. The V call is TRBV11-2, the J call TRBJ2-3; D may be TRBD2 (6 bases). Germline CDR1 is SGHAT and CDR2 is FQNNGV. The CDR3 contains 14 residues. V lost 5 bases to trimming and J lost 6 bases, with 15 bases between them.